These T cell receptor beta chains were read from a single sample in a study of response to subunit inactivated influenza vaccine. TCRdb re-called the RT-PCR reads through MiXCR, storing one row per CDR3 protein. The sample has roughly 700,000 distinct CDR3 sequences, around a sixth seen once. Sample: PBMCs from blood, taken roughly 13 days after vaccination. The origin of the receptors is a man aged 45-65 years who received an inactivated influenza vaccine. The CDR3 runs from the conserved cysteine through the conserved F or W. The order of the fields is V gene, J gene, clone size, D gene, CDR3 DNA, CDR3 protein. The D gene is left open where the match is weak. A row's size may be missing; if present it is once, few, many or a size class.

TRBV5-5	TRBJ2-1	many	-	TGTGCCAGCAGCTTGGAATTTTTAGGGGCCGAGCAGTTCTTC	CASSLEFLGAEQFF
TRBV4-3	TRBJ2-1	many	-	TGCGCCAGCAGCCAAGATCACCGGACTGAGAATGAGCAGTTCTTC	CASSQDHRTENEQFF
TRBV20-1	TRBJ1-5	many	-	TGCAGTGCTAGACCCTCGGGGGGGAAGCAGCCCCAGCATTTT	CSARPSGGKQPQHF
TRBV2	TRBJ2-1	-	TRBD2	TGTGCCAGCAGTGAGGCGGGGGGGTTCTACAATGAGCAGTTCTTC	CASSEAGGFYNEQFF
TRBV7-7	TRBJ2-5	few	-	TGTGCTAGCAGCTTAGTTTGGGAAGAGACCCAGTACTTC	CASSLVWEETQYF
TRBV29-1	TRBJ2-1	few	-	TGCAGCGTTGATTACGCCTACAATGAGCAGTTCTTC	CSVDYAYNEQFF
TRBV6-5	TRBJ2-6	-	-	TGTGCCAGCAGTTACCTTGTAGAGGGCAACGTCCTGACTTTC	CASSYLVEGNVLTF
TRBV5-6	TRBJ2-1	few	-	TGTGCCAGCAGCTTCGAGAATGAGCAGTTCTTC	CASSFENEQFF
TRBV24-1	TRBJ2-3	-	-	TGTGCCACCAGTGATTCCCCAGGGGGGACAGATACGCAGTATTTT	CATSDSPGGTDTQYF
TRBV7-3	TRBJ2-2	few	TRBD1	TGTGCCAGCAGCTCACGGACAGGGAGTAACACCGGGGAGCTGTTTTTT	CASSSRTGSNTGELFF
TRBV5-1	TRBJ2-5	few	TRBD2	TGCGCCAGCAGCTTCACTAGCGGGAGGGAAATTCAAGAGACCCAGTACTTC	CASSFTSGREIQETQYF
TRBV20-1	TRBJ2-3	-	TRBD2	TGCAGTGCTATGTCCGGCGGGAGTACAGATACGCAGTATTTT	CSAMSGGSTDTQYF
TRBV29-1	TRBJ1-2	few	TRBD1	TGCAGCGTCTGGAACAGGGGGCGCCAAGGCTACACCTTC	CSVWNRGRQGYTF
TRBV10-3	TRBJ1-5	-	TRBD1	TGTGCCATCAGTGAGTCGACAGGGCGAGAACAGCCCCAGCATTTT	CAISESTGREQPQHF
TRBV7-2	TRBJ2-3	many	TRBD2	TGTGCCAGCAGCCCTAGCGGGGGGGCTGGCACAGATACGCAGTATTTT	CASSPSGGAGTDTQYF
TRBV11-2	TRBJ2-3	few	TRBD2	TGTGCCAGCAGCTTTTCGACTAGCGGGAGCACAGATACGCAGTATTTT	CASSFSTSGSTDTQYF
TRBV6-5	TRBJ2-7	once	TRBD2	TGTGCCAGCAGTTACAGAGCGGGAGGGCCTTCCTACGAGCAGTACTTC	CASSYRAGGPSYEQYF
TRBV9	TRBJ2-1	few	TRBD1	TGTGCCAGCAGCGTACTGGGACAGGGGGCAGGCAATGAGCAGTTCTTC	CASSVLGQGAGNEQFF
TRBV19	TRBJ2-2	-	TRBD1	TGTGCCACCGAGGACAGGGCGATCATCGGGGAGCTGTTTTTT	CATEDRAIIGELFF
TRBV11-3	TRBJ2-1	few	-	TGTGCCAGCAGCTTAGAGGACAGATCCAATGAGCAGTTCTTC	CASSLEDRSNEQFF
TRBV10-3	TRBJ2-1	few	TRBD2	TGTGCCATCAGTGACTTAGCGGGAGGGGGCAATGAGCAGTTCTTC	CAISDLAGGGNEQFF
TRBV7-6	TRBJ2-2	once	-	TGTGCCAGCAGTTTTTGGGAAGAGAACACCGGGGAGCTGTTTTTT	CASSFWEENTGELFF
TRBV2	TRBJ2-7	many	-	TGTGCCAGCACCCTAGCAGGGCGGGAGCAGTACTTC	CASTLAGREQYF
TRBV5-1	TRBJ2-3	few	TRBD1	TGCGCCAGCAGCTTGGCCCCGGACAGGGATGAGTATTTT	CASSLAPDRDEYF
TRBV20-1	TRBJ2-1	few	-	TGCAGTGCTAGAGATCAGACTGTCTACAATGAGCAGTTCTTC	CSARDQTVYNEQFF
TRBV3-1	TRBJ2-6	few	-	TGTGCCAGCAGCCCCAGACTCCTAATCTCTGGGGCCAACGTCCTGACTTTC	CASSPRLLISGANVLTF
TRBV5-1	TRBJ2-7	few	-	TGCGCCAGCAGAGGGGGGGGAAGGGGCTCCTACGAGCAGTACTTC	CASRGGGRGSYEQYF
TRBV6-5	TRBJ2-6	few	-	TGTGCCAGCAGTTACTCGATTATGGGGGTCGGGGCCAACGTCCTGACTTTC	CASSYSIMGVGANVLTF
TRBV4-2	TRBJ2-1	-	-	TGTGCCAGCAGCCAAGCCAGGGACGGGGAGCAGTTCTTC	CASSQARDGEQFF
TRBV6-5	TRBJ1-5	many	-	TGTGCCAGCAGTTACGGGCGGCAGCAGCCCCAGCATTTT	CASSYGRQQPQHF
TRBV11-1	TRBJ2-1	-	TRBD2	TGTGCCAGCAGCTTAGTAATTGGAGCTAGCGGGACCTACAATGAGCAGTTCTTC	CASSLVIGASGTYNEQFF
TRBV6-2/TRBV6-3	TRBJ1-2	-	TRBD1	TGTGCCAGCAGCTACTGGACAGGAGGGGACTATGGCTACACCTTC	CASSYWTGGDYGYTF
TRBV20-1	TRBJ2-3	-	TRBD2	TGCAGTGCTAGAGTGGCGGGGGGGCCACCAGACACGCAGTATTTT	CSARVAGGPPDTQYF
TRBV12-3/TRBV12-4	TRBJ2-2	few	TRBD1	TGTGCCAGCAGTCTCCTCGGGACAGGGATCCCCGGGGAGCTGTTTTTT	CASSLLGTGIPGELFF
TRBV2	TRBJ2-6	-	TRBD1	TGTGCCAGCAGTTTACAGGGGTTGGCTGGGGCCAACGTCCTGACTTTC	CASSLQGLAGANVLTF
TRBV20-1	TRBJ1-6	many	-	TGCAGTGCAAGGGACACCGTTAATTCACCCCTCCACTTT	CSARDTVNSPLHF
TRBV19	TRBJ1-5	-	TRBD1	TGTGCCAGTAGTTGGCGGGACAGGGGGATTCAGCCCCAGCATTTT	CASSWRDRGIQPQHF
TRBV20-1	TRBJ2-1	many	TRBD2	TGCAGTGCTAGAGAAGTAGCGGGAGACTCCTACAATGAGCAGTTCTTC	CSAREVAGDSYNEQFF
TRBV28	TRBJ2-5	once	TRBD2	TGTGCCAGCAGTCGCGGGTCGGAGCGGGGGGCCGTAGAGACCCAGTACTTC	CASSRGSERGAVETQYF
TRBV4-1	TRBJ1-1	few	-	TGCGCCAGCACCCGACTCGGGGGGGTAACTGAAGCTTTCTTT	CASTRLGGVTEAFF
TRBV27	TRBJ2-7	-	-	TGTGCCACCTCGGAGGGGGCGGGCGAGCAGTACTTC	CATSEGAGEQYF